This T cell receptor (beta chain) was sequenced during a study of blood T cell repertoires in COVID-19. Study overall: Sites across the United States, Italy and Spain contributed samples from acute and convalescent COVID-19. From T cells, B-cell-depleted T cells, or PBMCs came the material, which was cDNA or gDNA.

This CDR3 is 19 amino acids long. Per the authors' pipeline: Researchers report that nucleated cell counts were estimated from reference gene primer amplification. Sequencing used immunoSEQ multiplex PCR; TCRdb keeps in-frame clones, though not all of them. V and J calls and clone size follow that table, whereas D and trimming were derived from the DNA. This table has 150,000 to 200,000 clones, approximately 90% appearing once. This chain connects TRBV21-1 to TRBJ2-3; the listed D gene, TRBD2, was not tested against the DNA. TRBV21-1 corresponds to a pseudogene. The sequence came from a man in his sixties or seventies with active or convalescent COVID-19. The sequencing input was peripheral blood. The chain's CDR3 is CASSNLLTSGIPHTDTQYF. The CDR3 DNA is TGTGCCAGCAGCAATCTCTTGACTAGCGGGATCCCCCACACAGATACGCAGTATTTT.